This entry concerns a single T cell receptor (beta chain). Its target is unknown. This entry belongs to a study of OX40 agonist ivuxolimab in advanced cancers. Study-wide background: Enrolled patients in dose escalation had cancers that were hepatocellular carcinoma, melanoma, renal cell or head and neck cancer. Antecedent anti-PD-1, anti-PD-L1 or anti-CTLA-4 therapy was permissible, with around 40% having received some. Study-level points and caveats: Researchers report that CD8+ T cells had, on average, more expanded clones than CD4+. CD4+ and CD8+ blood T cells expanded clonally by week 6 at 0.1 to 3.0 mg/kg.

Produced via immunoSEQ multiplex PCR; TCRdb's table is partial and in-frame only. Found here are about 82,000 clones, 75% to 90% of them singletons; the top ten hold around 2.5%. V was trimmed by 5 bases and J by 1 base, leaving 17 bases between them. The CDR3 spans 16 residues. Germline loops: CDR1 SGHTA, CDR2 FQGNSA. The sequencing here drew on CD4+ or CD8+ T cells sorted from blood, taken in a trial of the OX40 agonist ivuxolimab. This chain joins TRBV7-2 and TRBJ2-5; D is unresolved. This TCR was sampled from an adult with an advanced solid tumor such as melanoma, head and neck, liver or kidney cancer. The CDR3 nucleotides are TGTGCCAGCAGCGCCAGATGGTCGGGTCCCCAAGAGACCCAGTACTTC. Translating gives CASSARWSGPQETQYF.